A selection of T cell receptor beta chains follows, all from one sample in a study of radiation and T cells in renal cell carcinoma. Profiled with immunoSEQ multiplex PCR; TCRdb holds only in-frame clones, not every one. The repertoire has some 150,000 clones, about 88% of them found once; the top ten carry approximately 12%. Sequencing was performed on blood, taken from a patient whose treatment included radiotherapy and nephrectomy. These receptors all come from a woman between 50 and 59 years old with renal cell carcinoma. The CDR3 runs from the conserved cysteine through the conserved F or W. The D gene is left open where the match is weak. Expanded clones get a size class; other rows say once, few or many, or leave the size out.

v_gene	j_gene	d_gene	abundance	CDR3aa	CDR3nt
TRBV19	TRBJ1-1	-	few	CASSAGIRLGTEAFF	TGTGCCAGTAGTGCAGGGATCAGATTGGGCACTGAAGCTTTCTTT
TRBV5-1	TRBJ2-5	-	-	CASSLAGVETQYF	TGCGCCAGCAGCTTAGCGGGTGTTGAGACCCAGTACTTC
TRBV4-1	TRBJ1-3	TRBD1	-	CASSQDPGQGVSRGNTIYF	TGCGCCAGCAGCCAAGATCCGGGACAGGGAGTAAGCCGTGGAAACACCATATATTTT
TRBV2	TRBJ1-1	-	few	CASRNRENTEAFF	TGTGCCAGCAGGAACAGGGAGAACACTGAAGCTTTCTTT
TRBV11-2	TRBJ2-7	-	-	CASSLQSGRSSYEQYF	TGTGCCAGCAGCTTACAGAGCGGGCGGAGCTCCTACGAGCAGTACTTC
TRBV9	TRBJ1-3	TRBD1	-	CASSVGQGDTIYF	TGTGCCAGCAGCGTAGGACAGGGAGACACCATATATTTT
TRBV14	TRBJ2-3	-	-	CASGGTSTDTQYF	TGTGCCAGCGGGGGGACTAGCACAGATACGCAGTATTTT
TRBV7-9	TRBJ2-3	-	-	CASSLGLPPDTQYF	TGTGCCAGCAGCTTAGGACTACCGCCGGATACGCAGTATTTT
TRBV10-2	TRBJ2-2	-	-	CASSEPGELFF	TGCGCCAGTTCGGAGCCCGGGGAGCTGTTTTTT
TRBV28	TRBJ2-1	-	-	CASSRDFSGEQFF	TGTGCCAGCAGTCGGGACTTCTCGGGGGAGCAGTTCTTC
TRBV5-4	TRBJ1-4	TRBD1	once	CASSSTRGLSDNEKLFF	TGTGCCAGCAGCTCGACCAGGGGGCTCTCCGATAATGAAAAACTGTTTTTT
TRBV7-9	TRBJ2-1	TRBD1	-	CASSYPGQGYNEQFF	TGTGCCAGCAGCTACCCGGGACAGGGATACAATGAGCAGTTCTTC
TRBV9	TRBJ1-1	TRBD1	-	CASSVVIGQGTEAFF	TGTGCCAGCAGCGTAGTTATCGGACAGGGGACTGAAGCTTTCTTT
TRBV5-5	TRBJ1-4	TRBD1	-	CASSLDRGAEKLFF	TGTGCCAGCAGCCTTGACAGGGGCGCCGAAAAACTGTTTTTT
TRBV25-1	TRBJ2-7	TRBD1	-	CASSAPGTGRYEQYF	TGTGCCAGCAGTGCGCCCGGGACAGGGCGTTACGAGCAGTACTTC
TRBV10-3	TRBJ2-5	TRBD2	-	CASRSSGGAETQYF	TGTGCCAGCAGGTCGAGCGGGGGGGCTGAGACCCAGTACTTC
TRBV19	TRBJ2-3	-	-	CASSIIGSTEGDTQYF	TGTGCCAGTAGTATAATCGGCAGCACTGAGGGAGATACGCAGTATTTT
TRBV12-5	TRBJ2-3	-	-	CASALVTGEEDTQYF	TGTGCTAGTGCTTTGGTAACCGGGGAGGAAGATACGCAGTATTTT
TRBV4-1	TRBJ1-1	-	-	CASSQDTITPTMNTEAFF	TGCGCCAGCAGCCAAGACACCATAACGCCGACGATGAACACTGAAGCTTTCTTT
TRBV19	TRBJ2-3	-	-	CAGSEGPADTQYF	TGTGCCGGTAGTGAGGGGCCGGCAGATACGCAGTATTTT
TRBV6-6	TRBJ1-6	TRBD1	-	CASSYSGQGSPLHF	TGTGCCAGCAGTTACTCGGGACAGGGTAGTCCCCTCCACTTT
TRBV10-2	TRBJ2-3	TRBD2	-	CASSWTSGADTQYF	TGCGCCAGCAGTTGGACTAGCGGGGCAGATACGCAGTATTTT
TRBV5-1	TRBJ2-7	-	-	CASSLSLNSYEQYF	TGCGCCAGCAGCTTGAGTCTCAACTCCTACGAGCAGTACTTC
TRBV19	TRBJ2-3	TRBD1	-	CASSPRTGSKADTQYF	TGTGCCAGTAGTCCCCGGACAGGGAGCAAAGCAGATACGCAGTATTTT
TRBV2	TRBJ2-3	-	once	CASVTIQGEPDTQYF	TGTGCCAGCGTTACAATACAGGGTGAGCCAGATACGCAGTATTTT
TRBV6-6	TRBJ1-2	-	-	CASSYSGAVGYGYTF	TGTGCCAGCAGTTACTCCGGGGCGGTGGGCTATGGCTACACCTTC
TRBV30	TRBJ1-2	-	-	CAWSRGRWAGWYTF	TGTGCCTGGAGTCGGGGTAGATGGGCAGGGTGGTACACCTTC
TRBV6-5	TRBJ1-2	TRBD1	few	CASSPYRGPYGYTF	TGTGCCAGCAGCCCCTATAGGGGGCCGTATGGCTACACCTTC
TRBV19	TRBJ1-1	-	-	CASRSGGTEAFF	TGTGCCAGTCGCTCTGGAGGGACTGAAGCTTTCTTT
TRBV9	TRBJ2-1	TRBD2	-	CASSVFPGGDEQFF	TGTGCCAGCAGCGTCTTTCCGGGAGGCGATGAGCAGTTCTTC
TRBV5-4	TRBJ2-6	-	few	CASSLGTSGANVLTF	TGTGCCAGCAGCTTGGGAACCTCTGGGGCCAACGTCCTGACTTTC
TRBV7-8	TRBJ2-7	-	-	CASSLVGSVQYF	TGTGCCAGCAGCTTAGTAGGGTCAGTGCAGTACTTC
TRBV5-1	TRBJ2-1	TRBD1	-	CASSLAPTGGIDEQFF	TGCGCCAGCAGCTTGGCCCCCACAGGGGGCATAGATGAGCAGTTCTTC
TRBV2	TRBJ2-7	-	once	CASSWGSPISYEQYF	TGTGCCAGCAGTTGGGGCAGTCCTATCTCCTACGAGCAGTACTTC